The following is a T cell receptor beta chain sequence with its context. This clonotype was seen only a few times. Its antigen has not been determined. The input lacks base qualities; no much larger clone sits a single base away. CDR1 and CDR2 (LGHNA, YNFKEQ) derive from the germline V gene. Its CDR3 holds 19 amino acids, cysteine through phenylalanine. CDR3 DNA is the only sequence kept; it has 57 bases, read in frame from the first base. V drops 0 bases and J drops 0 bases, leaving 20 bases in between. Every donor was a healthy Caucasian. The twin cohort consisted of three pairs of female monozygotic twins, all aged roughly 18 to 30 years. CD4+ and CD8+ T cell populations were isolated with positive isolation kits from Invitrogen. The sample is drawn from a study of identical twins (dated by TCRdb to the mid-2010s). Looking at the study overall: TCR alpha and beta repertoires from monozygotic twins, unrelated adults of various ages and cord blood were deep-sequenced to test whether fetal clonotypes persist. To rule out contamination, the twin experiments were replicated at different times with different library preparation protocols.

The paper's findings and limits, for the study overall: Invariant T cells such as MAIT and iNKT could partly confound zero-insertion analyses, although diverse VJ usage argued against such confounding for most clonotypes. Compared with coincidental sharing between unrelated individuals, out-of-frame TCR alpha sequences shared between twins had an excess of sequences with low generation probability. Out-of-frame TCR alpha sharing in monozygotic twins was systematically underestimated by recombination models, whereas sharing between unrelated individuals was in agreement with the recombination models. Abundant cord blood beta clonotypes carried fewer insertions; young adult naive repertoires showed a weaker similar trend, while memory repertoires showed none. Excess twin sharing in beta out-of-frame sequences was weaker because fewer shared sequences lowered the signal-to-noise ratio. Because the same donors could not be followed over many years, the conclusions depended on cross-sectional statistical analysis.

The library came from 5' RACE. Sequencing instrument: Illumina HiSeq 2000. A universal primer binding site was introduced by template switching, and a unique molecular identifier was present in the final cDNA, enabling accurate counting of TCR cDNA molecules. First-strand cDNA for TCR alpha and beta chains was synthesized from specific primers in the conserved constant-segment region. To control for contamination, every cDNA library was double barcoded, receiving both a SMART-Mk sample barcode and Illumina barcodes. TruSeq adapter sequences and Illumina sample barcodes were added in two successive PCR steps. The Illumina HiSeq platform was used with custom primers to sequence TCR alpha and beta cDNA libraries. In the authors' own workflow: Raw reads were processed with MiGEC to extract unique molecular identifiers, and MiXCR was used to determine CDR3 positions. For each individual, recombination models were inferred using an EM algorithm with the repgenHMM and IGoR tools. The tcR package in R was used for shared clonotype analysis, with sharing normalized by the product of cloneset sizes. Out-of-frame nonproductive sequences were analyzed to study raw recombination free of thymic and clonal selection effects. TCRdb ran its own pipeline on the public reads, namely fastp trimming at Q25 and MiXCR clone calling, and kept in-frame beta chains. Here each entry gathers all rows of one CDR3 protein and keeps the most common genes and DNA. The V and J calls come from TCRdb's annotation, not from the publication. Present in this sample are approximately 300,000 distinct CDR3 sequences, roughly 8.6% of which were seen just once. The ten biggest clones cover under 7.5% of the sample.

This same sample was also part of a study on yellow fever vaccine responses in identical twins. As noted in the second study: According to the authors, in identical twins the way T cells responded to vaccination appeared partly convergent and partly personalized. The study precisely tracked vaccine-responding T cell clones in identical twins.

The sequence links TRBV4-2 to TRBJ1-1, with the D gene too uncertain to name. This clonotype was obtained from a woman between 18 and 30 years old in good health. The sequenced material came from CD8+ T cells sorted from blood. The CDR3 protein sequence reads: CASSQDAPLLGGVNTEAFF. The DNA reads TGTGCCAGCAGCCAAGATGCCCCCCTCCTCGGTGGCGTGAACACTGAAGCTTTCTTT.